A single sample is the source of the 30 T cell receptor beta chains below, sequenced in a study of Graves' ophthalmopathy and Graves' hyperthyroidism. TCR beta CDR3 regions were amplified from RNA transcripts. HTBI primers served in a first-round RT-PCR, which a second-round multiplex PCR followed. From the multiplex PCR reads, TCRdb called clonotypes with MiXCR, one entry per CDR3 protein. The sample comprises hundreds of thousands of distinct CDR3 sequences, approximately 21% of which are singletons, and roughly 39% rests with the top ten. The sequenced sample was peripheral blood. The receptors were sampled from a woman between 50 and 59 years old with Graves' ophthalmopathy.

This clonotype has ten or more counts. The chain carries TRBV7-9 and TRBJ1-5; D might be TRBD1 (5 bases). Trimming shortened V by 1 base and J by 5 bases, and 6 bases separated the two germline ends. Germline CDR1 reads SEHNR; CDR2 reads FQNEAQ (reference sequence). This CDR3 spans 13 amino acids. The CDR3 sequence: CASSLEGYQPQHF. The CDR3 bases are TGTGCCAGCAGCTTAGAGGGGTATCAGCCCCAGCATTTT.

This clonotype has at least ten counts. CDR3 sequence: CASPVSRLAGGETQYF. CDR3 coding DNA: TGTGCCAGCCCTGTCAGTAGGCTAGCGGGAGGGGAGACCCAGTACTTC. The J gene is TRBJ2-5, the V gene TRBV9, with TRBD2 identical over 12 bases. This CDR3 is built from 16 residues. Unmatched junction bases numbered 12, after V lost 7 bases and J lost 5 bases. Looked up from germline, CDR1 is SGDLS and CDR2 is YYNGEE.

This clonotype was detected many times. The chain employs TRBV2 and TRBJ2-5, with 8 bases lining up with TRBD1. This CDR3 has 13 amino acids. The V and J ends lost 5 bases and 5 bases, in that order; junction bases with no gene match: 4. Germline CDR1 SNHLY, CDR2 FYNNEI. The CDR3 bases are TGTGCCAGCAGTACCGACAGGGGTGAGACCCAGTACTTC. Its translation: CASSTDRGETQYF.

This clonotype was recorded at least ten times. This chain joins TRBV29-1 and TRBJ2-5; no clear D. Germline CDR1 and CDR2: SQVTM and ANQGSEA. V shed 5 bases and J shed 2 bases, with 9 bases lying between them. CDR3 size: 12 residues. The CDR3 spells CSVSVAQETQYF. The CDR3 coding sequence is TGCAGCGTTTCCGTGGCACAAGAGACCCAGTACTTC.

The table lists this clonotype with many counts. The rearrangement joins TRBV19 to TRBJ1-5; 8 bases agree with TRBD1. Trimming took 1 base from V and 3 from J; bases not matched to a gene: 5. This CDR3 has 16 amino acids. Germline values: CDR1 LNHDA, CDR2 SQIVND (reference sequence). The CDR3 spells CASSIVAGGPNQPQHF. In DNA form, the CDR3 reads TGTGCCAGTAGTATAGTGGCAGGGGGCCCCAATCAGCCCCAGCATTTT.

Many counts were recorded for this clonotype. The chain uses TRBV28 and TRBJ2-1, with 7 bases lining up with TRBD2. CDR1 is MDHEN and CDR2 is SYDVKM in the germline V gene. The CDR3 totals 15 residues. The J segment lost 5 bases and the V segment lost 0 bases, leaving 4 bases of the junction unmatched. CDR3 loop: CASSLWPSGNNEQFF. CDR3 nucleotide sequence: TGTGCCAGCAGTTTATGGCCTAGCGGAAACAATGAGCAGTTCTTC.

The V and J genes are TRBV4-1 and TRBJ1-5; TRBD1 might be the D (6 bases). The V gene's germline CDR1 is MGHRA and CDR2 YSYEKL. There are 15 residues in the CDR3. V shed 1 base and J shed 5 bases, with 12 bases lying between them. The CDR3 bases are TGCGCCAGCAGCCAAGTCGGGGGCCTAGATCAGCCCCAGCATTTT. It is translated as CASSQVGGLDQPQHF.

The chain joins TRBV12-3 or TRBV12-4 to TRBJ2-7, with 7 bases matching TRBD1. V trimming: 5 bases; J trimming: 9 bases; junction bases outside the gene matches: 10. The CDR3 has 13 amino acids. The CDR3 DNA follows: TGTGCCAGCAGTATGGGACAGATAATGGGGCAGTACTTC. Translated: CASSMGQIMGQYF.

This clonotype has ten or more counts. V usage is TRBV5-5 and J usage is TRBJ1-2; unclear D gene. The CDR3 contains 13 residues. Germline values: CDR1 SGHKS, CDR2 YYEKEE (reference sequence). Trimming stripped 1 base from V and 8 bases from J, with 12 bases between. In DNA, the CDR3 is TGTGCCAGCAGCTTGAAAGGTGTAGAGGGCTACACCTTC. Amino acid sequence: CASSLKGVEGYTF.

Of note for this clonotype: This may arise from a read error, as a much more abundant clone is one base away. The CDR3 nucleotides read TGTGCCAGCAGCCCACCCGAGTCGGAGACCCCGTACTTC. Translating gives CASSPPESETPYF. V usage is TRBV7-9 and J usage is TRBJ2-5, with D uncertain. This CDR3 comprises 13 residues. Germline V gene data show CDR1 as SEHNR and CDR2 as FQNEAQ (reference sequence). Looking up the rest from reference TRBV7-9 and TRBJ2-5 gives the full variable domain: DTGVSQNPRHKITKRGQNVTFRCDPISEHNRLYWYRQTLGQGPEFLTYFQNEAQLEKSRLLSDRFSAERPKGSFSTLEIQRTEQGDSAMYLCASSPPESETPYFGPGTRLLVL.

This clonotype was detected many times. The rearrangement links TRBV19 to TRBJ1-5; D remains unclear. CDR3 length: 13 residues. Between the trimmed V and J ends, which lost 1 base and 5 bases, there was a span of 6 bases. Per germline, CDR1 LNHDA and CDR2 SQIVND (reference sequence). DNA of the CDR3: TGTGCCAGTAGTATAGGGCAAGATCAGCCCCAGCATTTT. This translates into CASSIGQDQPQHF. Combining the CDR3 with reference TRBV19 and TRBJ1-5 gives the whole variable domain DGGITQSPKYLFRKEGQNVTLSCEQNLNHDAMYWYRQDPGQGLRLIYYSQIVNDFQKGDIAEGYSVSREKKESFPLTVTSAQKNPTAFYLCASSIGQDQPQHFGDGTRLSIL.

Of note for this clonotype: A much larger clone lies a single base off, so this may be a read error. The J gene is TRBJ2-7, the V gene TRBV2; unclear D gene. The CDR3 has 15 amino acids. Germline V gene sequence: CDR1 SNHLY, CDR2 FYNNEI. The CDR3 region is CVSTLLLSLSYEQYF. The CDR3 nucleotides are TGTGTCAGCACTCTACTCCTTTCCCTCTCCTACGAGCAGTACTTC.

This clonotype was observed at least ten times. The chain links TRBV20-1 to TRBJ2-5; the D call may be TRBD1 or TRBD2 (5 bases each). Germline CDR1 reads DFQATT; CDR2 reads SNEGSKA (reference sequence). V lost 5 bases and J lost 5, with 12 bases in between. This CDR3 comprises 12 residues. This CDR3 is CSAGGGRETQYF. The CDR3 DNA sequence: TGCAGTGCTGGTGGGGGAAGGGAGACCCAGTACTTC.

In its sample, this clonotype was seen many times. The chain couples TRBV28 to TRBJ2-5; the D is unclear. V lost 4 bases, J lost 1 base, and 7 bases lay in between. The CDR3 loop spans 13 amino acids. Germline CDR1 reads MDHEN; CDR2 reads SYDVKM. The CDR3 loop reads CASSSQIQETQYF. In DNA, the CDR3 is TGTGCCAGCAGTTCCCAGATCCAAGAGACCCAGTACTTC.

At least ten counts were recorded for this clonotype. The genes are TRBV20-1 and TRBJ1-2, with TRBD1 as a possible D gene (5 bases). The V end lost 0 bases, the J end lost 8 bases, and 16 bases lay between the germline ends. This CDR3 has 14 amino acids. Germline V gene lookup returns CDR1 DFQATT and CDR2 SNEGSKA (reference sequence). The CDR3 sequence is CSAREWGGTGGYTF. The CDR3 DNA sequence: TGCAGTGCTAGAGAGTGGGGGGGGACGGGCGGCTACACCTTC.

This sequence joins TRBV5-1 and TRBJ1-1; the D is unclear. The CDR3 extends over 15 amino acids. V was trimmed by 0 bases and J by 0 bases, leaving 9 bases between them. The germline V gene has CDR1 SGHRS and CDR2 YFSETQ. The CDR3 sequence: CASSLEGGMNTEAFF. CDR3 nucleotide sequence: TGCGCCAGCAGCTTGGAGGGAGGAATGAACACTGAAGCTTTCTTT.

The rearrangement uses TRBV30 and TRBJ2-2; no definite D call. Germline V gene sequence: CDR1 GTSNPN, CDR2 SVGIG (reference sequence). The CDR3 totals 13 residues. Trimming shortened V by 6 bases and J by 3 bases, and 11 bases separated the two germline ends. Here the CDR3 reads CACVPVDTGELFF. The DNA of the CDR3 is TGTGCCTGCGTTCCCGTAGACACCGGGGAGCTGTTTTTT.

This clonotype came up many times. The chain couples TRBV19 to TRBJ1-1, with D unresolved. This CDR3 has 16 residues. Per germline, CDR1 LNHDA and CDR2 SQIVND (reference sequence). The V and J ends lost 6 bases and 5 bases respectively, with 22 bases between them. The CDR3 coding sequence is TGTGCCAGTAGCCGAACGGGCCGGCCGGGAAGTACTGAAGCTTTCTTT. Translation gives CASSRTGRPGSTEAFF.

This clonotype occurred a few times. The rearrangement joins TRBV30 to TRBJ2-7, with TRBD2 as a possible D gene (5 bases). The CDR3 extends over 11 amino acids. Between the trimmed V and J ends, which lost 2 bases and 10 bases, there was a span of 12 bases. Germline loops: CDR1 GTSNPN, CDR2 SVGIG (reference sequence). For the CDR3, the DNA is TGTGCCTGGAGTAGAGGGCCAGTACAGTACTTC. It codes for CAWSRGPVQYF.

A remark on this clonotype: A read error may be the cause here, since a much bigger clone is one base away. The V call is TRBV5-1, the J call TRBJ1-1; unclear D gene. CDR3 size: 15 residues. Germline lookup yields CDR1 SGHRS and CDR2 YFSETQ. The V end was cut by 2 bases, the J end by 2 bases, with 13 bases between. CDR3 bases: TGCGCCAGCAGCTTCCAAATCGGGATCAACACTGAAGCTTTCTTT. It codes for CASSFQIGINTEAFF.

The V and J genes are TRBV10-3 and TRBJ1-2, with TRBD1 as a possible D gene (6 bases). This CDR3 comprises 15 residues. The germline CDR1 and CDR2 sequences are ENHRY and SYGVKD. V lost 8 bases and J lost 2, with 18 bases in between. The CDR3 coding sequence is TGTGCCATCCTAAGGGACAACGAGAGAAACTATGGCTACACCTTC. Protein product: CAILRDNERNYGYTF.

This rearrangement joins TRBV12-3 or TRBV12-4 to TRBJ2-7; D not resolved. The CDR3 is 12 amino acids. Trimming took off 2 bases at V and 6 bases at J, with 8 bases between the two ends. CDR3 DNA: TGTGCCAGCAGTTTAAGGGCAGCCGAGCAGTACTTC. This gives the protein CASSLRAAEQYF.

This clonotype has at least ten counts. This chain links TRBV2 with TRBJ2-7; D uncertain. V was cut by 8 bases and J by 6 bases, with 8 bases left in between. CDR1 and CDR2 (germline): SNHLY, FYNNEI. The CDR3 spans 10 residues. The CDR3 loop is CASGPSEQYF. The CDR3 DNA follows: TGTGCCAGCGGACCTAGCGAGCAGTACTTC.

This clonotype was picked up many times. CDR3 sequence: CASIQGANTEAFF. CDR3 DNA: TGTGCCAGCATACAGGGGGCGAACACTGAAGCTTTCTTT. The chain couples TRBV6-6 to TRBJ1-1; TRBD1 matches 9 bases. Germline V gene sequence: CDR1 MNHNY, CDR2 SVGAGI (reference sequence). The CDR3 has 13 amino acids. Trimming removed 7 bases from V and 1 base from J; junction bases left unmatched: 1.

This clonotype was seen repeatedly, ten times or more. This rearrangement joins TRBV11-2 to TRBJ2-5; perhaps TRBD2 as D (5 bases). Trimming stripped 4 bases from V and 2 bases from J, with 11 bases between. CDR3 size: 14 residues. Germline values: CDR1 SGHAT, CDR2 FQNNGV. The CDR3 is CASSWAGTQETQYF. In DNA form, the CDR3 reads TGTGCCAGCAGCTGGGCGGGTACTCAAGAGACCCAGTACTTC.

In this sample, this clonotype turned up many times. The V gene is TRBV18, the J gene TRBJ2-5; 9 bases align to TRBD1. The germline CDR1 and CDR2 sequences are KGHSH and LQKENI. V was clipped by 3 bases and J by 4 bases; unmatched bases: 3. The CDR3 is 14 amino acids. The CDR3 loop reads CASSPRTGAETQYF. CDR3 coding DNA: TGTGCCAGCTCACCGAGGACAGGGGCAGAGACCCAGTACTTC. Full variable domain (remainder filled in from reference TRBV18 and TRBJ2-5): NAGVMQNPRHLVRRRGQEARLRCSPMKGHSHVYWYRQLPEEGLKFMVYLQKENIIDESGMPKERFSAEFPKEGPSILRIQQVVRGDSAAYFCASSPRTGAETQYFGPGTRLLVL.

This clonotype came up many times. The gene calls are TRBV12-3 or TRBV12-4 and TRBJ1-5, with D possibly matching TRBD1 (5 bases). The CDR3 has 15 amino acids. V lost 2 bases to trimming and J lost 2 bases, with 10 bases between them. The CDR3 here is CASSLKGYRNQPQHF. CDR3 DNA: TGTGCCAGCAGTTTAAAGGGGTACCGCAATCAGCCCCAGCATTTT.

This clonotype was seen repeatedly, ten times or more. The CDR3 bases are TGCAGTGCTAGGTCCGGGACAGGGCTAGAGACCCAGTACTTC. Its translation is CSARSGTGLETQYF. The chain has TRBV20-1 and TRBJ2-5, with 9 bases fitting TRBD1. The V segment lost 3 bases and the J segment 4 bases; nucleotides outside the gene matches: 6. Germline V gene data show CDR1 as DFQATT and CDR2 as SNEGSKA (reference sequence). CDR3 size: 14 residues.

The chain uses TRBV24-1 and TRBJ2-5, with TRBD1 matching 9 bases. V gave up 0 bases and J gave up 3 bases; unmatched junction bases: 4. The CDR3 covers 16 residues. CDR1 is KGHDR, CDR2 SFDVKD, per germline. CDR3 loop: CATSDLRGQGKETQYF. CDR3 sequence (DNA): TGTGCCACCAGTGATTTGAGGGGACAGGGAAAAGAGACCCAGTACTTC.

This clonotype was seen just once. This sequence joins TRBV28 and TRBJ2-7, with TRBD2 matching over 9 bases. Looked up from germline, CDR1 is MDHEN and CDR2 is SYDVKM. The CDR3 runs 13 residues. The ends lost 6 bases at V and 3 bases at J; junction bases unmatched: 3. The CDR3 DNA reads as TGTGCCAGCAGCAAGCGGGGGGTCTACGAGCAGTACTTC. It specifies CASSKRGVYEQYF.